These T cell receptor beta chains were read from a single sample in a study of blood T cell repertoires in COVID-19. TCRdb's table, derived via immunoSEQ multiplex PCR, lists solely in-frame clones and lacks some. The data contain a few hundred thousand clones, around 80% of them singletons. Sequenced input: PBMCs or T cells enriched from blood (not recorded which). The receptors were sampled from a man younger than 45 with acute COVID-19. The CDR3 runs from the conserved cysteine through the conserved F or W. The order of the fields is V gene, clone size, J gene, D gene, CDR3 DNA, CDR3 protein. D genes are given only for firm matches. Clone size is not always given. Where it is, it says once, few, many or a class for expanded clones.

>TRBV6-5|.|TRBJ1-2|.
TGTGCCAGCAGCGACCGGGACAACCGGGGTGGCTACACCTTC
CASSDRDNRGGYTF
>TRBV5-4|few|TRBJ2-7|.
TGTGCCAGCAGCTTGACAGGGCTCAGCTCCTACGAGCAGTACTTC
CASSLTGLSSYEQYF
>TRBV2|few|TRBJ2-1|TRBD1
TGTGCCAGCAGTGAACCGCGACAGGGGGTGAGGAATGAGCAGTTCTTC
CASSEPRQGVRNEQFF
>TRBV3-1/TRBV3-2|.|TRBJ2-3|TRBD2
TGTGCCAGCCGAGGGGAGGGGCCCTACACAGATACGCAGTATTTT
CASRGEGPYTDTQYF
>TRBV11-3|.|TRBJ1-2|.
TGTGCCAGCAGCTCCCGCCTATACTGGGGCTACACCTTC
CASSSRLYWGYTF
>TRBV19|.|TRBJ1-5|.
TGTGCCAGTAGTACGTCAATGACAACTTATAGCAATCAGCCCCAGCATTTT
CASSTSMTTYSNQPQHF
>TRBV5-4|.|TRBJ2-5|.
TGTGCCAGCAGCTTGGCGGGGACCCAGTACTTC
CASSLAGTQYF
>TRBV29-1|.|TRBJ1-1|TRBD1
TGCCTCACAGGGGGCGAAATGAACACTGAAGCTTTCTTT
CLTGGEMNTEAFF
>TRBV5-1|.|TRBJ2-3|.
TGCGCCAGCAGCTCCCAGGACAGAGACACAGATACGCAGTATTTT
CASSSQDRDTDTQYF
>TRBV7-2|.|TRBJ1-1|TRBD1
TGTGCCAGCAGCCTCACAGGGGGCGCGAACACTGAAGCTTTCTTT
CASSLTGGANTEAFF
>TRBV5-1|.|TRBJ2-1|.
TGCGCCAGCAGCTTTTCCGGGGTGTTGGACAATGAGCAGTTCTTC
CASSFSGVLDNEQFF
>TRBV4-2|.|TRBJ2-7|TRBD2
TGTGCCAGCAGCCAAGATGATGGCGGGGGGGCCGACGAGCAGTACTTC
CASSQDDGGGADEQYF
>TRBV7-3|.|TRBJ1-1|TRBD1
TGTGCCAGCAGCTTAAAGGGGGCTGGCACTGAAGCTTTCTTT
CASSLKGAGTEAFF
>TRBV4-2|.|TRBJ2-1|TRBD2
TGTGCCAGCAGCCCAACTAGCGGGGGGGCATATGAGCAGTTCTTC
CASSPTSGGAYEQFF
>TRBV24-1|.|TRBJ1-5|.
TGTGCCACCAGTGACCGGTCGCGCAATCAGCCCCAGCATTTT
CATSDRSRNQPQHF
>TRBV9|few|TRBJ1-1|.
TGTGCCAGCAGCACCCAGGGTACCACTGAAGCTTTCTTT
CASSTQGTTEAFF
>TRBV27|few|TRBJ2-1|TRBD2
TGTGCCAGCAGTCCAAGGACTAGCGGGGGGTACAATGAGCAGTTCTTC
CASSPRTSGGYNEQFF
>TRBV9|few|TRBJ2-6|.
TGTGCCAGCAGCGTAGAGGCCGGGGCTGGGGCCAACGTCCTGACTTTC
CASSVEAGAGANVLTF
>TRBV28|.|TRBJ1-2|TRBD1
TGTGCCAGCGACAGGGGGAATAACTATGGCTACACCTTC
CASDRGNNYGYTF
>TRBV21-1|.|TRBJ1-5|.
TGTGCCAGCATCAGGCAGGGCAAGCAGCCCCAGCATTTT
CASIRQGKQPQHF
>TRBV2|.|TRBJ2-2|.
TGTGCCAGCAGTGATCCCGGGGGAGGTAACACCGGGGAGCTGTTTTTT
CASSDPGGGNTGELFF
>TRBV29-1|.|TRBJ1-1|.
TGCAGCGTTTTCGACAGAGAGAACACTGAAGCTTTCTTT
CSVFDRENTEAFF
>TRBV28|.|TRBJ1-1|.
TGTGCCAGCAATACCCCCGGGGAAACTGAAGCTTTCTTT
CASNTPGETEAFF
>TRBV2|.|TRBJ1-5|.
TGTGCCAGCAGTGAAGGGGCCCCCGCTCAGCCCCAGCATTTT
CASSEGAPAQPQHF
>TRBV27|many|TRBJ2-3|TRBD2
TGTGCCAGCAGACCACTAGCGGGGAGAGGAGATACGCAGTATTTT
CASRPLAGRGDTQYF
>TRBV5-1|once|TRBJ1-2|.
TGCGCCAGCAGGCAGACAGTTAACTATGGCTACACCTTC
CASRQTVNYGYTF
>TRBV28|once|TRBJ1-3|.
TGTGCCAGCATCTCCGGGATCTCTGGAAACACCATATATTTT
CASISGISGNTIYF